What follows are 29 T cell receptor beta chains derived from one specimen sequenced in a study of identical twins. TCRdb re-called the 5' RACE reads through MiXCR, storing one row per CDR3 protein. Of 250,000 or so distinct CDR3 sequences in the sample, 5.5% to 8% are singletons; the top ten hold roughly 3.7%. These same data were also listed under a study on yellow fever vaccine responses in identical twins.

The specimen was memory (CD45RO+) T cells sorted from blood. These receptors were taken from a woman under 30 in good health.

The table lists this clonotype with many counts. The chain uses TRBV5-1 and TRBJ1-2; 9 bases match TRBD1. The CDR3 contains 15 residues. The V gene end was trimmed by 4 bases and the J gene end by 5 bases; junction bases not matched to a gene: 9. The germline CDR1 and CDR2 sequences are SGHRS and YFSETQ. The CDR3 spells CASSRPGQGRYGYTF. The CDR3 DNA follows: TGCGCCAGCAGCCGTCCGGGACAGGGTCGGTATGGCTACACCTTC.

This clonotype was seen a few times. The chain joins TRBV7-2 to TRBJ2-5; 10 positions match TRBD2. This CDR3 is 17 amino acids long. The germline V gene encodes CDR1 SGHTA and CDR2 FQGNSA. The V segment lost 2 bases and the J segment 2 bases; nucleotides outside the gene matches: 8. CDR3 sequence (DNA): TGTGCCAGCAGCTTATCGGGCCTAGCGGGGGTGCAAGAGACCCAGTACTTC. The encoded protein is CASSLSGLAGVQETQYF.

This clonotype was seen ten or more times. The chain employs TRBV29-1 and TRBJ1-1, with D possibly being TRBD1 (6 bases). Deletions cut 7 bases from V and 4 bases from J, with 16 bases between. The CDR3 covers 13 residues. CDR1 and CDR2 from the germline V gene are SQVTM and ANQGSEA. CDR3 protein: CSAVRQEITEAFF. CDR3 coding DNA: TGCAGCGCCGTCAGACAGGAGATCACTGAAGCTTTCTTT. The full variable domain, its missing parts supplied by reference TRBV29-1 and TRBJ1-1, is SAVISQKPSRDICQRGTSLTIQCQVDSQVTMMFWYRQQPGQSLTLIATANQGSEATYESGFVIDKFPISRPNLTFSTLTVSNMSPEDSSIYLCSAVRQEITEAFFGQGTRLTVV.

The V gene is TRBV4-1, the J gene TRBJ2-5; 10 bases match TRBD2. The J segment lost 1 base and the V segment lost 0 bases, leaving 8 bases of the junction unmatched. From germline, CDR1 is MGHRA and CDR2 YSYEKL. The CDR3 sequence is 18 residues long. The CDR3 is CASSQDEGLASSQETQYF. The CDR3 nucleotides are TGCGCCAGCAGCCAAGATGAGGGACTAGCGTCCTCCCAAGAGACCCAGTACTTC.

The chain links TRBV9 to TRBJ1-4; TRBD1 might be the D (5 bases). The germline V and J ends were trimmed by 0 bases and 0 bases, with 9 bases remaining between them. Germline V gene sequence: CDR1 SGDLS, CDR2 YYNGEE. CDR3 length: 16 amino acids. The CDR3 region has the DNA TGTGCCAGCAGCGTAGACACAGGAGCAACTAATGAAAAACTGTTTTTT. The encoded protein is CASSVDTGATNEKLFF.

This clonotype was recorded many times. The rearrangement links TRBV11-1 to TRBJ2-1; 9 bases fit TRBD2. The germline V gene has CDR1 SGHAT and CDR2 FQDESV (reference sequence). This CDR3 has 19 amino acids. The V segment lost 2 bases and the J segment 0 bases; nucleotides outside the gene matches: 11. This chain's CDR3 is CASSLYSRVSGGSYNEQFF. As DNA, the CDR3 is TGTGCCAGCAGCTTATACAGCCGTGTTAGCGGGGGCTCCTACAATGAGCAGTTCTTC.

This clonotype was observed many times. This rearrangement joins TRBV12-3 or TRBV12-4 to TRBJ2-4; D is unclear. The V gene lost 3 bases and the J gene lost 5 bases, with 20 bases spanning the gap. This CDR3 spans 17 amino acids. CDR3 residues: CASSFPVVGTVQNIQYF. The CDR3 region has the DNA TGTGCCAGCAGTTTCCCGGTGGTGGGAACGGTCCAAAACATTCAGTACTTC.

The chain combines TRBV5-8 with TRBJ2-7, with D maybe TRBD1 (5 bases). CDR3 size: 13 residues. The germline V gene encodes CDR1 SGHTS and CDR2 YDEGEE. Trimming cost V 3 bases and J 1 base, with 8 bases left between them. The CDR3 loop is CASSSRQSYEQYV. CDR3 bases: TGTGCCAGCAGCTCCAGACAGTCCTACGAGCAGTACGTC.

This clonotype was seen a handful of times. The chain couples TRBV28 to TRBJ2-7; the match to TRBD1 covers 12 bases. The CDR3 is 15 amino acids. In germline, CDR1 is MDHEN, CDR2 SYDVKM. V trimming: 4 bases; J trimming: 6 bases; junction bases outside the gene matches: 7. As DNA, the CDR3 is TGTGCCAGCAGTTCCCCCGGGACAGGGGGCGCCGAGCAGTACTTC. It yields the protein CASSSPGTGGAEQYF.

This clonotype occurred many times. The chain has TRBV5-1 and TRBJ2-3; D gene unclear. Germline-derived CDR1 and CDR2 are SGHRS and YFSETQ. The CDR3 loop spans 14 amino acids. With 5 bases removed from V and 4 bases from J, the gap between germline ends came to 14 bases. The CDR3 DNA reads TGCGCCAGCAGACAAGGCCGGGCCTCAGATACGCAGTATTTT. It specifies CASRQGRASDTQYF.

This clonotype was detected only a few times. V is TRBV6-4 and J is TRBJ2-3, with a tentative D call TRBD1 (6 bases). The germline CDR1 and CDR2 sequences are MRHNA and SNTAGT. With 7 bases removed from V and 6 bases from J, the gap between germline ends came to 8 bases. The CDR3 covers 11 residues. CDR3 nucleotides: TGTGCCAGCAAGCAGGGGGATACGCAGTATTTT. Amino acid sequence: CASKQGDTQYF.

This chain links TRBV6-1 with TRBJ2-7; 8 bases agree with TRBD2. The CDR3 has 17 residues. J gave up 2 bases and V 5 bases, and 14 bases lay outside the gene matches. In germline, CDR1 is MNHNS, CDR2 SASEGT. CDR3 amino acids: CASSPGASGRFTYEQYF. The CDR3 DNA reads as TGTGCCAGCAGTCCCGGGGCTAGCGGGCGTTTCACCTACGAGCAGTACTTC.

This clonotype was picked up many times. The V call is TRBV29-1, the J call TRBJ1-4; D is unclear. CDR1 SQVTM and CDR2 ANQGSEA come from the germline V gene. Deletions cut 4 bases from V and 8 bases from J, with 8 bases between. The CDR3 totals 11 residues. The CDR3 here is CSVVGGEKLFF. In nucleotides, the CDR3 is TGCAGCGTTGTAGGTGGGGAAAAACTGTTTTTT.

This clonotype was detected many times. The V and J genes are TRBV4-1 and TRBJ1-6, with D possibly being TRBD1 (5 bases). V lost 6 bases, J lost 0 bases, and 12 bases lay in between. Germline CDR1 and CDR2: MGHRA and YSYEKL. This CDR3 has 16 residues. The CDR3 loop is CASRDTGGSYNSPLHF. As DNA, the CDR3 is TGCGCCAGCAGAGACACAGGTGGCTCCTATAATTCACCCCTCCACTTT.

The chain employs TRBV7-8 and TRBJ2-7; D ambiguous. Germline V CDR1 and CDR2: SGHVS, FQNEAQ. Trimming pared 2 bases from V and 6 bases from J, leaving 8 bases between. The CDR3 is made up of 12 amino acids. This CDR3 reads CASSLFGAEQYF. In nucleotides, the CDR3 is TGTGCCAGCAGCTTATTCGGCGCCGAGCAGTACTTC.

This clonotype was observed at least ten times. The gene calls are TRBV7-2 and TRBJ2-5; D might be TRBD2 (6 bases). The CDR3 runs 17 residues. V was trimmed by 2 bases and J by 5 bases, leaving 21 bases between them. Per the germline V gene, CDR1 is SGHTA and CDR2 is FQGNSA. Written as DNA, the CDR3 is TGTGCCAGCAGCTTATCACCCGGGGGAGTAAATCGGGAGACCCAGTACTTC. Translation: CASSLSPGGVNRETQYF.

The CDR3 loop reads CASTLSGRNAEQFF. The CDR3 nucleotides are TGTGCCAGCACCCTTAGCGGGAGGAACGCTGAGCAGTTCTTC. The rearrangement links TRBV6-1 to TRBJ2-1, with 10 bases fitting TRBD2. The CDR3 covers 14 residues. Germline lookup yields CDR1 MNHNS and CDR2 SASEGT. V was clipped by 7 bases and J by 9 bases; unmatched bases: 9.

This clonotype was recorded many times. The DNA is left out, because the CDR3 cannot be placed on it with certainty; the CDR3 is given as TCRdb lists it. This rearrangement joins TRBV6-5 to TRBJ1-5; TRBD1, as called in the table, went unchecked against the DNA. Germline CDR1 MNHEY, CDR2 SVGAGI. 16 amino acids form the CDR3, both terminal residues included. The CDR3 protein is CASSTSGGYSNQPQHF.

This clonotype was counted ten times or more. The CDR3 spells CASSLSGLNTEAFF. The DNA of the CDR3 is TGCGCCAGCAGCTTGTCCGGCTTGAACACTGAAGCTTTCTTT. This sequence joins TRBV5-1 and TRBJ1-1, with no clear D. The V end lost 1 base, the J end lost 0 bases, and 7 bases lay between the germline ends. From germline, CDR1 is SGHRS and CDR2 YFSETQ. The CDR3 spans 14 residues.

This clonotype was seen only a few times. This chain joins TRBV28 and TRBJ2-7, with 8 bases fitting TRBD2. J was trimmed by 12 bases and V by 1 base; bases with no gene match: 8. The CDR3 sequence is 13 residues long. Germline CDR1 is MDHEN and CDR2 is SYDVKM. The CDR3 spells CASSLSYGGAPYF. The CDR3 DNA reads as TGTGCCAGCAGTTTATCGTACGGGGGGGCCCCGTACTTC. The full variable domain, in which reference TRBV28 and TRBJ2-7 provide the parts outside the CDR3, is DVKVTQSSRYLVKRTGEKVFLECVQDMDHENMFWYRQDPGLGLRLIYFSYDVKMKEKGDIPEGYSVSREKKERFSLILESASTNQTSMYLCASSLSYGGAPYFGPGTRLTVT.

This chain joins TRBV12-3 or TRBV12-4 and TRBJ2-1; 13 bases are shared with TRBD2. CDR3 length: 17 amino acids. The V gene end was trimmed by 3 bases and the J gene end by 7 bases; junction bases not matched to a gene: 9. CDR3 sequence: CASSLGLAGWAGNEQFF. The CDR3 DNA reads TGTGCCAGCAGTTTGGGACTAGCGGGATGGGCAGGGAATGAGCAGTTCTTC.

V gene TRBV5-6 combines with J gene TRBJ1-6; unclear D gene. The CDR3 runs to 14 residues. Trimming left V 0 bases short and J 6 bases short, with 7 bases between. Germline V gene sequence: CDR1 SGHDT, CDR2 YYEEEE. CDR3 protein: CASSLALANSPLHF. The CDR3 DNA is TGTGCCAGCAGCTTGGCCTTAGCTAATTCACCCCTCCACTTT.

This clonotype showed up just a few times. The chain couples TRBV20-1 to TRBJ2-3; D is possibly TRBD2 (6 bases). The CDR3 spans 11 residues. CDR1 and CDR2 from the germline V gene are DFQATT and SNEGSKA (reference sequence). The V end lost 5 bases, the J end lost 7 bases, and 10 bases lay between the germline ends. CDR3 residues: CSAPTSYTQYF. DNA of the CDR3: TGCAGTGCTCCGACTAGTTATACGCAGTATTTT.

J is TRBJ2-5 and V is TRBV7-9; possibly TRBD1 for D (6 bases). Germline loops: CDR1 SEHNR, CDR2 FQNEAQ (reference sequence). V was cut by 1 base and J by 4 bases, with 10 bases left in between. The length of the CDR3 is 14 residues. The CDR3 sequence is CASSLGAGVETQYF. In nucleotides, the CDR3 is TGTGCCAGCAGCTTAGGGGCAGGGGTAGAGACCCAGTACTTC. Filled out from reference TRBV7-9 and TRBJ2-5, the complete variable domain reads DTGVSQNPRHKITKRGQNVTFRCDPISEHNRLYWYRQTLGQGPEFLTYFQNEAQLEKSRLLSDRFSAERPKGSFSTLEIQRTEQGDSAMYLCASSLGAGVETQYFGPGTRLLVL.

This clonotype has ten or more counts. This chain joins TRBV5-1 and TRBJ1-5; 8 nucleotides match TRBD1. Per the germline V gene, CDR1 is SGHRS and CDR2 is YFSETQ. J gave up 5 bases and V 2 bases, and 3 bases lay outside the gene matches. The CDR3 extends over 14 amino acids. CDR3 in DNA: TGCGCCAGCAGCTTTTCAGGGGGCGATCAGCCCCAGCATTTT. Protein product: CASSFSGGDQPQHF.

In its sample, this clonotype was seen many times. The chain carries TRBV28 and TRBJ2-2, with 14 nucleotides matching TRBD2. Germline values: CDR1 MDHEN, CDR2 SYDVKM. This CDR3 region has 16 residues. V dropped 4 bases and J dropped 6; count of bases not matched to a gene: 4. This chain's CDR3 is CASSSGLAGGAGELFF. The CDR3 DNA sequence: TGTGCCAGCAGTTCCGGACTAGCGGGGGGCGCCGGGGAGCTGTTTTTT.

This clonotype has ten or more counts. J is TRBJ1-5 and V is TRBV5-6; D is undetermined. Germline lookup yields CDR1 SGHDT and CDR2 YYEEEE. CDR3 length: 16 residues. Trimming shortened V by 0 bases and J by 2 bases, and 12 bases separated the two germline ends. CDR3 residues: CASSLGDLLGNQPQHF. The CDR3 coding sequence is TGTGCCAGCAGCTTGGGAGATTTGTTGGGCAATCAGCCCCAGCATTTT.

This clonotype has a count of ten or more. The chain couples TRBV12-3 or TRBV12-4 to TRBJ1-1; 8 bases map to TRBD1. V lost 7 bases and J lost 3; bases outside the gene matches: 10. The CDR3 totals 15 residues. The CDR3 sequence: CASMTGQESYTEAFF. The CDR3 bases are TGTGCCAGCATGACGGGACAGGAAAGTTACACTGAAGCTTTCTTT.

This chain connects TRBV6-1 to TRBJ2-7, with 7 positions matching TRBD1. From germline, CDR1 is MNHNS and CDR2 SASEGT. The CDR3 totals 16 residues. V was clipped by 5 bases and J by 0 bases; unmatched bases: 10. CDR3 coding DNA: TGTGCCAGCAGTCGGTCGGGGACAGAGAGCTCCTACGAGCAGTACGTC. Translating gives CASSRSGTESSYEQYV.